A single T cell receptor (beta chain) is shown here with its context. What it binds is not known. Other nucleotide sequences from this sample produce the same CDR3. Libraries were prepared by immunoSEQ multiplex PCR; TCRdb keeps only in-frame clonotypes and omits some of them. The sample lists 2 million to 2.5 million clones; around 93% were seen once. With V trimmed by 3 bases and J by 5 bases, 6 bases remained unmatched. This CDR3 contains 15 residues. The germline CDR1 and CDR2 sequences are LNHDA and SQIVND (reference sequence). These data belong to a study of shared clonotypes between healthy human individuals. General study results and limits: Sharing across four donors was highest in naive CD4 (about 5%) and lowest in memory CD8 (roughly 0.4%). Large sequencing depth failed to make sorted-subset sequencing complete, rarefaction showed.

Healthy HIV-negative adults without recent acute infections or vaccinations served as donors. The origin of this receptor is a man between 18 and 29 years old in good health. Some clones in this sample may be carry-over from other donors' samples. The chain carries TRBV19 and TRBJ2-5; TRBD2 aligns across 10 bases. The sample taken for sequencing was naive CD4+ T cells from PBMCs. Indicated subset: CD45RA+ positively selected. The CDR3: CASSIGLAGVETQYF. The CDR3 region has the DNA TGTGCCAGTAGTATTGGCCTAGCGGGGGTTGAGACCCAGTACTTC.